Within the sample, the clone carrying this T cell receptor delta chain is large. Other nucleotide sequences in the sample specify the same CDR3. Trimming at V came to 1 base and at J to 0 bases, leaving 4 bases not matched to a gene. The length of the CDR3 is 16 residues. CDR1 is GEAIGNYY, CDR2 EKD, per germline. TCRdb called clones from the RT-PCR reads again using CATT. The sample includes about 660 delta-chain clones, roughly 5% seen only once; the top ten take 82%. This record belongs to a study of gamma-delta T cells after stem cell transplantation. This chain joins TRDV2 and TRDJ1; 10 nucleotides line up with TRDD3. This sequence was found in a human donor. It is not recorded whose cells these are; they may come from a transplant donor. The sequenced material came from gamma-delta T cells. The CDR3 reads CACDTLGDTNTDKLIF. CDR3 in DNA: TGTGCCTGTGACACTTTGGGGGATACAAACACCGATAAACTCATCTTT.